This record concerns one T cell receptor (beta chain) sequence. Its antigen target is currently unknown. Qualities for individual bases were not recorded, and no much larger clone is one base off. The sample comes from a study of beta chain features in type 1 diabetes (dated by TCRdb to between 2018 and 2020). Study-level background: Mean age, gender distribution, total cell number and subset yield were not different between patients and healthy donors. A total of roughly 99 million sorted cells were examined across all samples, and the number of cells per subset was strongly correlated with RNA yield. Regulatory and stem cell-like memory subsets were obtained from only 8 patients and about 8 healthy donors, while naive and central memory subsets were obtained from all 28 donors. The study compared TCRB repertoires of sorted circulating CD4+ T cell subsets between recently diagnosed type 1 diabetes patients and matched healthy donors. Overall study outcomes, separate from this receptor: HLA sub-analyses involved small numbers of individuals, so any influence of HLA type on TCRB rearrangement remained unresolved. Naive, central memory and regulatory TCRB repertoires appeared to be more similar among patients than among healthy donors. A moderate but significant shortening of TCRB CDR3 length was observed in type 1 diabetes patients in all four CD4+ subsets. Patients with type 1 diabetes made fewer insertions and deleted more nucleotides at VDJ recombination sites, implying thymic rearrangement abnormalities. Because cDNA was sequenced instead of genomic DNA, activated cells with high expression could be over-represented, although the groups did not differ in activation or CD3 levels. Shorter templates might have been favored by PCR, but patient and control samples were amplified and corrected together, so both groups would have been affected equally by any skew.

Each donor gave one peripheral blood draw, about 100 mL on average, collected into heparinised tubes. Using a panel that included CD45RO, CCR7, CD25, CD127, CD95 and CD27, naive, central memory, regulatory and stem cell-like memory CD4+ T cells were sorted on a BD FACSAria II. Purity was above 98% for every sorted population. PBMCs were separated immediately by Lymphoprep density gradient centrifugation and were stained directly, without being cultured. To minimize batch effects, samples were stained and sorted in pairs, one healthy donor with one patient per experiment. The High Capacity cDNA Reverse Transcription Kit was used to reverse transcribe all of the isolated RNA, meaning that expressed TCRB transcripts were what got sequenced. Deep immunoSEQ sequencing was performed on naive, central memory and regulatory T cell samples, with an average of approximately 3.9 million total reads per sample. Sorted cells were lysed in RLT buffer, and RNA was extracted using DNase-treated RNeasy Micro or Mini kits according to cell number. To prevent cross-contamination, every cell subset was processed on its own, while patient and healthy donor samples were processed together. TCRB sequences were amplified from cDNA with the immunoSEQ multiplex PCR, producing 87-bp fragments spanning the CDR3 region. Amplicons were sequenced on the Illumina HiSeq platform. As for the original processing: Synthetic template baselines were used to correct PCR bias computationally, reads within Hamming distance 2 were collapsed, and singletons that could not be merged were discarded. By aligning reads against IMGT, V, D and J genes, CDR3 length, and insertions or deletions at six rearrangement sites were assigned. Clonotype counts were normalized to sorted cell number within each subset before computing true diversity and Gini coefficients with the tcR R package. The overlap coefficient, calculated on TCRB nucleotide sequences, was used to measure repertoire sharing. TCRdb took this table from immuneACCESS and kept in-frame rearrangements with V and J called. Such tables lack part of the clones; where checked against another copy, unresolved V genes explain under half of the gap, and the rest is unexplained. V, J and clone size are taken as reported in that table, and D and trimming were inferred from the DNA itself. This sample holds 200,000 to 250,000 clones; about 30% were observed only once. The ten top clones hold under 4.5% of the sample.

The CDR3 contains 13 residues, cysteine and phenylalanine counted. Only the CDR3 DNA stays, 39 bases, in frame from base 1. V loses 3 bases, J loses 1 base, and the germline ends lie 6 bases apart. The germline V gene (reference sequence) supplies CDR1 PRHDT and CDR2 FYEKMQ. The clonotype originates from a young man in good health. The rearranged chain carries TRBV13 and TRBJ1-1, with TRBD1 tentatively as D gene (5 bases match). Sequencing was done on a sample of central memory CD4+ T cells from blood. CDR3 protein: CASSLDTNTEAFF. The DNA is as follows: TGTGCCAGCAGCTTGGACACGAACACTGAAGCTTTCTTT.